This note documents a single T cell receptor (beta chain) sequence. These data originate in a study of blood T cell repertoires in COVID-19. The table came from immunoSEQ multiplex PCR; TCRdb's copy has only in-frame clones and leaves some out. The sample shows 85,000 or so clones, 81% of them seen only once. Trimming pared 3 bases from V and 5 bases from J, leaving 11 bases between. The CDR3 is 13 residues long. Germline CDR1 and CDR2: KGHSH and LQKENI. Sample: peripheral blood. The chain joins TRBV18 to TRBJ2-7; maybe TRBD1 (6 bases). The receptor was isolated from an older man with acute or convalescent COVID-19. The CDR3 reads CASSPGTNHEQYF. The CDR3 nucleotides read TGTGCCAGCTCACCGGGGACAAACCACGAGCAGTACTTC.